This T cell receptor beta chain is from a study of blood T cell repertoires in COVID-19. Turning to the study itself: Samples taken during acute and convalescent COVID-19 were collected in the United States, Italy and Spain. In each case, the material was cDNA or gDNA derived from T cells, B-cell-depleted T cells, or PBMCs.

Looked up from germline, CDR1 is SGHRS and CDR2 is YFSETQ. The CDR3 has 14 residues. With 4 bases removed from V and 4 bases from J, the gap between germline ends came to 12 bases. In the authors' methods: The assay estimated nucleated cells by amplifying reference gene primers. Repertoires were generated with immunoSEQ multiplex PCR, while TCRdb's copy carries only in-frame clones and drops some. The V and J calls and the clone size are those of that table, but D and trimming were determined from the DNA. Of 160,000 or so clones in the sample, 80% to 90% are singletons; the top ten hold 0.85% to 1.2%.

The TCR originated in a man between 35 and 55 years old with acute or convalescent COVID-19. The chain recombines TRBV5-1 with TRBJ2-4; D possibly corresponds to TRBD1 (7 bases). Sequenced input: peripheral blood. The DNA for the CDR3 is TGCGCCAGCAGCGTGGCAGGGGGGAAAAACATTCAGTACTTC. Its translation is CASSVAGGKNIQYF.